This TCR beta chain was obtained from a study of monozygotic twins with inflammatory bowel disease. Notes on the study in general: Healthy twins shared more clonotypes with others than IBD patients, most markedly active ones.

Germline lookup yields CDR1 LGHDT and CDR2 YNNKEL (reference sequence). This CDR3 comprises 17 residues. Total RNA isolation used whole blood (no T cell sorting was performed). TCRdb derives one entry per CDR3 protein from the 5' RACE reads, leaving out DNA. The table gives about 420,000 distinct CDR3 sequences; the top ten clones make up 2% to 3% of it. Details on this clonotype: Its target is unknown.

The sequenced material came from blood. J is TRBJ2-3 and V is TRBV3-1; TCRdb reports TRBD1, a call that lacks DNA to check it against. This TCR derives from a human donor with ulcerative colitis or Crohn's disease, or a healthy co-twin of an affected twin (not recorded which). The CDR3 region is CASSLIRSTGDTDTQYF.